A selection of T cell receptor beta chains follows, all from one sample in a study of T cell responses to AZD1222 COVID-19 vaccine. Clones were sequenced by immunoSEQ multiplex PCR, and TCRdb holds only the in-frame ones, with some missing. There are some 99,000 clones in the sample; more than 70% occur only once, and about a sixth lies in the top ten. The material was peripheral blood, obtained on day 0 of AZD1222 vaccination. Receptors were obtained from an adult in good health. Each CDR3 is given with its conserved first and last residue. A D gene is named only where the DNA matches it firmly. Clone size is not always given. Where it is, it says once, few, many or a class for expanded clones.

j_call d_call clone_size v_call cdr3_nt cdr3_aa
TRBJ1-2 TRBD1 once TRBV29-1 TGCAGCGTTGAAGGACGGGACAGGTGGAACTATGGCTACACCTTC CSVEGRDRWNYGYTF
TRBJ2-7 TRBD2 - TRBV6-2/TRBV6-3 TGTGCCAGCAGTTACCGGGCTAGCGGGAGGAGCTCCTACGAGCAGTACTTC CASSYRASGRSSYEQYF
TRBJ1-1 - - TRBV7-2 TGTGCCAGCAGCTTAGACCCTCCGAACACTGAAGCTTTCTTT CASSLDPPNTEAFF
TRBJ1-5 - - TRBV19 TGTGCCAGTAGTAAAAGGGGGGAAGCGGGTCAGCCCCAGCATTTT CASSKRGEAGQPQHF
TRBJ1-5 - - TRBV6-2/TRBV6-3 TGTGCCAGCAGTAAGGAGGGGGTTCAGCCCCAGCATTTT CASSKEGVQPQHF
TRBJ1-6 - - TRBV7-2 TGTGCCAGCAGCTTAGATTCGACACATAATTCACCCCTCCACTTT CASSLDSTHNSPLHF
TRBJ1-5 - - TRBV14 TGTGCCAGCAGCCCTACAGGGCCTGGGCCCCAGCATTTT CASSPTGPGPQHF
TRBJ2-1 - - TRBV7-2 TGTGCCAGCAGCTTAAGTCTGGCGGGACTCCACAATGAGCAGTTCTTC CASSLSLAGLHNEQFF
TRBJ1-2 - - TRBV10-3 TGTGCCATCAGTGAGTCGGCAGGGTTATACACCTTC CAISESAGLYTF
TRBJ1-6 - - TRBV11-3 TGTGCCAGCAGCTTGAATGGGGGGGATTCACCCCTCCACTTT CASSLNGGDSPLHF
TRBJ1-1 - - TRBV5-6 TGTGCCAGCAGCTTGGTTGGCAGCGCAAACACTGAAGCTTTCTTT CASSLVGSANTEAFF
TRBJ1-2 - - TRBV18 TGTGCCAGCTCACCCCTCGAAGCTAACTATGGCTACACCTTC CASSPLEANYGYTF
TRBJ2-1 - - TRBV5-1 TGCGCCAGCAGCACAACAGGGACCTCCTACAATGAGCAGTTCTTC CASSTTGTSYNEQFF
TRBJ2-1 TRBD1 - TRBV11-2 TGTGCCAGCAGCTTTGGGACAGCGAGAGTTGATGAGCAGTTCTTC CASSFGTARVDEQFF
TRBJ2-2 - - TRBV12-3/TRBV12-4 TGTGCCAGCAGTGCTTGGAACACCGGGGAGCTGTTTTTT CASSAWNTGELFF
TRBJ1-3 TRBD1 once TRBV5-6 TGTGCCAGCAGCTTACCCCCGGGAGGACAGGAACATTTT CASSLPPGGQEHF
TRBJ1-6 TRBD1 once TRBV5-1 TGCGCCAGCAGCTGGTTGGACAGGGTGTATTCACCCCTCCACTTT CASSWLDRVYSPLHF
TRBJ2-7 - - TRBV6-2/TRBV6-3 TGTGCCAGCAGTTATCTTACGGCCGGCCCCTACGAGCAGTACTTC CASSYLTAGPYEQYF
TRBJ1-1 TRBD1 - TRBV6-5 TGTGCCAGCAGTTCCCAGGGGGCAGGAAAGAACACTGAAGCTTTCTTT CASSSQGAGKNTEAFF
TRBJ1-2 - - TRBV10-2 TGCGCCAGCAGTGACACAGGTCGAGTGGTTGGCTACACCTTC CASSDTGRVVGYTF
TRBJ1-2 TRBD1 - TRBV24-1 TGTGCCACCAGTGATCCGGGACAGCCCGTAGGAGGCTACACCTTC CATSDPGQPVGGYTF
TRBJ1-2 - - TRBV29-1 TGCAGCGACAACCGAGCTAGGGGCTACACCTTC CSDNRARGYTF
TRBJ2-7 TRBD1 few TRBV5-1 TGCGCCAGCAGCAAAACAGGGGACTACGAGCAGTACTTC CASSKTGDYEQYF
TRBJ1-2 - - TRBV5-4 TGTGCCAGCAGCCTCCAGACAGGATCCTATGGCTACACCTTC CASSLQTGSYGYTF
TRBJ1-5 - - TRBV19 TGTGCCAGTACCTCGTCAGGGGCCTCCGGACAGCCCCAGCATTTT CASTSSGASGQPQHF
TRBJ2-7 - - TRBV11-2 TGTGCCAGCAGCCCAGGGAACTACGAGCAGTACTTC CASSPGNYEQYF
TRBJ1-1 - - TRBV7-9 TGTGCCAGCAGCCACGGACCGGGGGGCACTGAAGCTTTCTTT CASSHGPGGTEAFF
TRBJ1-1 - - TRBV18 TGTGCCAGCTCACCACGGGCAGGGATGAACACTGAAGCTTTCTTT CASSPRAGMNTEAFF
TRBJ1-2 - - TRBV5-1 TGCGCCAGCAGCTTGGAAGGGTTCTATGGCTACACCTTC CASSLEGFYGYTF
TRBJ2-3 - - TRBV27 TGTGCCAGCAGTCCGGGACTTCGCACAGATACGCAGTATTTT CASSPGLRTDTQYF
TRBJ1-2 TRBD1 - TRBV27 TGTGCCAGCAGGGGACAGGGTCCTAACTATGGCTACACCTTC CASRGQGPNYGYTF
TRBJ1-2 - - TRBV5-4 TGTGCCAGCAGCTTGGAAAACAGGGACCTATTCTATGGCTACACCTTC CASSLENRDLFYGYTF
TRBJ2-3 - - TRBV2 TGTGCCAGCAGTGAAGACCATCATTACACAGATACGCAGTATTTT CASSEDHHYTDTQYF
TRBJ1-1 - few TRBV13 TGTGCCAGCAGCACTACAATCAGGGACGGTGAAGCTTTCTTT CASSTTIRDGEAFF
TRBJ1-2 - - TRBV19 TGTGCCAGTAGTGATCGGGGGGGCTGGAGCTATGGCTACACCTTC CASSDRGGWSYGYTF
TRBJ1-5 TRBD1 - TRBV28 TGTGCCAGCAGTTTGGACAGGGGAGAAAATCAGCCCCAGCATTTT CASSLDRGENQPQHF
TRBJ1-5 - - TRBV24-1 TGTGCCACCAGTGATGGCGCGGGGAGGAGACAGCCCCAGCATTTT CATSDGAGRRQPQHF
TRBJ2-2 TRBD1 - TRBV2 TGTGCCAGCAGGATGACAGGGCCCGGGGAGCTGTTTTTT CASRMTGPGELFF
TRBJ1-5 - few TRBV28 TGTGCCAGCAGTGATAGGGGAGGTCAGCCCCAGCATTTT CASSDRGGQPQHF
TRBJ1-1 - - TRBV21-1 TGTGCCAGCAGCAAACTGGAGGGCAACACTGAAGCTTTCTTT CASSKLEGNTEAFF
TRBJ1-5 - - TRBV6-2/TRBV6-3 TGTGCCAGCAGTTACTCGGGAGGTAGTCAGCCCCAGCATTTT CASSYSGGSQPQHF
TRBJ2-3 TRBD2 - TRBV10-3 TGTGCCATCAGCGTAGCGGGAGAGGCAGATACGCAGTATTTT CAISVAGEADTQYF
TRBJ2-5 - - TRBV18 TGTGCCAGCTCACCACGGGGAATGCCTGCCCAAGAGACCCAGTACTTC CASSPRGMPAQETQYF